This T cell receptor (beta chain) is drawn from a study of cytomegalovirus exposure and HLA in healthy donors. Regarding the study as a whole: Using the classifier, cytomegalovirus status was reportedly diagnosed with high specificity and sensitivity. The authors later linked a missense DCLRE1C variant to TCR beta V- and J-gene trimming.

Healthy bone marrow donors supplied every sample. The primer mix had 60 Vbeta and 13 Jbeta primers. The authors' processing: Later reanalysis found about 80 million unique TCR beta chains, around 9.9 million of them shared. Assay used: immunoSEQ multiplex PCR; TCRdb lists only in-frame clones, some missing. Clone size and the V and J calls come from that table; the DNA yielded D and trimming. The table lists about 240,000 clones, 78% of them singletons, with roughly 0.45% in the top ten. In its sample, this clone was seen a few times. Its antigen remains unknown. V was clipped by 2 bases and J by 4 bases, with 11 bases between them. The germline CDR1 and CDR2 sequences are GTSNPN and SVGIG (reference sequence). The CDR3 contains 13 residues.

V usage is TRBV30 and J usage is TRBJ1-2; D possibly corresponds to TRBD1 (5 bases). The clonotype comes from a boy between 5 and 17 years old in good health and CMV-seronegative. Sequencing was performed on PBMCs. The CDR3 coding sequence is TGTGCCTGGAGTCTAGACAGTATCTATGGCTACACCTTC. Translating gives CAWSLDSIYGYTF.